This TCR beta chain was observed in a study of blood T cell repertoires in COVID-19. Study context: Donors in the United States, Italy and Spain gave samples during acute or convalescent COVID-19.

Resolution of symptoms, clearance, or two negative PCRs was present in recovered Cohort 3 donors. Germline V gene lookup returns CDR1 SQVTM and CDR2 ANQGSEA. The V gene end was trimmed by 2 bases and the J gene end by 6 bases; junction bases not matched to a gene: 3. The CDR3 extends over 14 amino acids. TCRdb's copy holds only in-frame clones and misses some; the assay was immunoSEQ multiplex PCR. The sample includes some 150,000 clones, over 65% of them seen just once. The clonotype comes from a woman in her forties or fifties who had recovered from COVID-19. Material: PBMCs or T cells enriched from blood (not recorded which). The V and J genes are TRBV29-1 and TRBJ2-4; TRBD2 matches 11 bases. The CDR3 loop is CSVELAGGGNIQYF. DNA for the CDR3: TGCAGCGTTGAACTAGCGGGGGGAGGAAACATTCAGTACTTC.